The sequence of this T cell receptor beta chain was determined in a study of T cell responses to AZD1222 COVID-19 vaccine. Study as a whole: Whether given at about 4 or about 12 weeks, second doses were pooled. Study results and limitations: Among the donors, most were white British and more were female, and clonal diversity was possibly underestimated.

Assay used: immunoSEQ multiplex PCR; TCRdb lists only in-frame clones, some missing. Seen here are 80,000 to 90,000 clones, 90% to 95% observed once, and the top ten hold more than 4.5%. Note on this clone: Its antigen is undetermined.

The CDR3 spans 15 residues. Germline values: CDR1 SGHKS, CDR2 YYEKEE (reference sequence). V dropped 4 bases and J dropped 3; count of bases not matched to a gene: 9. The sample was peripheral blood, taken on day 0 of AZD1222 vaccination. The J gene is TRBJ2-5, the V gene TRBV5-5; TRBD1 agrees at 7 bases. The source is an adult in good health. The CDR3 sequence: CASSQNRGWKETQYF. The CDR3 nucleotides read TGTGCCAGCAGCCAGAACAGGGGATGGAAAGAGACCCAGTACTTC.